This is a list of T cell receptor beta chains from one sample in a study of blood T cell repertoires in COVID-19. Produced via immunoSEQ multiplex PCR; TCRdb's table is partial and in-frame only. The sample includes approximately 52,000 clones, approximately 90% of them seen just once. The sample consisted of peripheral blood. The source of these receptors is a man aged 50 or older with acute or convalescent COVID-19. The CDR3 runs from the conserved cysteine through the conserved F or W. Fields, in order: CDR3 length, D gene, J gene, clone size, V gene, CDR3 DNA, CDR3 protein. D genes are given only for firm matches. For some rows the clone size is stated as once, few or many, or as a class when expanded; others skip it.

14	.	TRBJ1-4	.	TRBV6-6	TGTGCCAGCAGTTACTCGGAGGGCTATGAAAAACTGTTTTTT	CASSYSEGYEKLFF
15	TRBD1	TRBJ2-1	.	TRBV6-5	TGTGCCAGCAGCCGATCGACAGGGGGTTGGGATGAGCAGTTCTTC	CASSRSTGGWDEQFF
16	.	TRBJ2-7	.	TRBV3-1/TRBV3-2	TGTGCCAGCAGCCAGGCCCGGGGGAGAGGAATCTACGAGCAGTACTTC	CASSQARGRGIYEQYF
17	TRBD1	TRBJ1-3	.	TRBV28	TGTGCCAGCAGTCCCCATCCCGCAGGGGGCTCTGGAAACACCATATATTTT	CASSPHPAGGSGNTIYF
16	.	TRBJ1-5	.	TRBV20-1	TGCAGTGCTAGTAAGGGCGGGGTGTATAGCAATCAGCCCCAGCATTTT	CSASKGGVYSNQPQHF
15	.	TRBJ2-7	.	TRBV6-4	TGTGCCAGCAGTGACTCGAGACAGGATTCCTACGAGCAGTACTTC	CASSDSRQDSYEQYF
13	.	TRBJ2-7	.	TRBV12-3/TRBV12-4	TGTGCCAGCAGCTCTAAAGGACAAAACGAGCAGTACTTC	CASSSKGQNEQYF
16	TRBD1	TRBJ1-6	.	TRBV6-5	TGTGCCAGCAGTTCCTGGACAGGCTTCTATAATTCACCCCTCCACTTT	CASSSWTGFYNSPLHF
13	TRBD2	TRBJ2-1	once	TRBV10-2	TGCGCCAGCCGGGGAAGCGCGGGGGGGTCGCAGTTCTTC	CASRGSAGGSQFF
14	.	TRBJ2-2	.	TRBV24-1	TGTGCCACCGGGCCTCGGAAGAACACCGGGGAGCTGTTTTTT	CATGPRKNTGELFF
13	.	TRBJ1-1	.	TRBV12-3/TRBV12-4	TGTGCCAGCAGTTTAGGGCAGGGCCGTGAAGCTTTCTTT	CASSLGQGREAFF
13	TRBD1	TRBJ1-2	.	TRBV10-1	TGCGCCAGCAGTGCGACAGGGGCCTATGGCTACACCTTC	CASSATGAYGYTF
14	.	TRBJ2-6	.	TRBV10-2	TGCGCCAGCAGGACAGGCTCTGGGGCCAACGTCCTGACTTTC	CASRTGSGANVLTF
14	TRBD1	TRBJ1-1	once	TRBV30	TGTGCCTGGGTTGGACAGGGGGCGGTTTTTGAAGCTTTCTTT	CAWVGQGAVFEAFF
14	.	TRBJ1-2	.	TRBV28	TGTGCCAGCAGCCAGAGAGGACAGAGGTATGGCTACACCTTC	CASSQRGQRYGYTF
18	.	TRBJ2-2	.	TRBV2	TGTGCCAGCAGCGTAACGGCGGGGGCGCTGAAGAACACCGGGGAGCTGTTTTTT	CASSVTAGALKNTGELFF
15	.	TRBJ1-3	.	TRBV6-1	TGTGCCAGCAGTGAAGCTGCCAGGGCTGGAAACACCATATATTTT	CASSEAARAGNTIYF
13	TRBD2	TRBJ2-7	.	TRBV20-1	TGCAGTGCTAGTGCGGGGGGCCCCTACGAGCAGTACTTC	CSASAGGPYEQYF
15	TRBD1	TRBJ1-5	.	TRBV19	TGTGCCAGTAGTATAATGACAGGGGCTGGGCAGCCCCAGCATTTT	CASSIMTGAGQPQHF
12	.	TRBJ1-2	.	TRBV5-6	TGTGCCAGCAGCTCGGTTAACTATGGCTACACCTTC	CASSSVNYGYTF
14	TRBD1	TRBJ1-6	.	TRBV30	TGTGCCTGGAGTCAAGGACAGGGAACTTCACCCCTCCACTTT	CAWSQGQGTSPLHF
16	.	TRBJ2-1	.	TRBV6-6	TGTGCCAGCAGTTACGGCGGGGTAAACGATCCGGCGGGGCAGTTCTTC	CASSYGGVNDPAGQFF
13	.	TRBJ2-3	.	TRBV4-2	TGTGCCAGCAGCCAATCCCCTGTAGATACGCAGTATTTT	CASSQSPVDTQYF
14	TRBD1	TRBJ2-7	.	TRBV7-8	TGTGCCAGCAGCAAGGGACAGGGGGTGCACGAGCAGTACTTC	CASSKGQGVHEQYF